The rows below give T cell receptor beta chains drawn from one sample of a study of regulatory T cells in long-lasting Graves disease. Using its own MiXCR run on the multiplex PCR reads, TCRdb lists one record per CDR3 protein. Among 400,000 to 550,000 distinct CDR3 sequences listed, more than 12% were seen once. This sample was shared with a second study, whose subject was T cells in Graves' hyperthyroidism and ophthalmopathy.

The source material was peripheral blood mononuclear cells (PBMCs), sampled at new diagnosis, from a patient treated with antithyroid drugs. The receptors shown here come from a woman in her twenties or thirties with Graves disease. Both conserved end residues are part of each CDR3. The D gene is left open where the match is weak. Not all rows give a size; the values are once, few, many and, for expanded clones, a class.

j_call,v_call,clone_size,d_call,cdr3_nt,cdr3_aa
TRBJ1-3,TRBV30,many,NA,TGTGCCTGGAGTGTAATGCCAGGGGTTTATGGAAACACCATATATTTT,CAWSVMPGVYGNTIYF
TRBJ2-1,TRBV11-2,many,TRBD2,TGTGCCAGCAGCTCTACTAGCGGTGTCACCTACAATGAGCAGTTCTTC,CASSSTSGVTYNEQFF
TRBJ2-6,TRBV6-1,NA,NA,TGTGCCAGCAGCGACGCAGGGACTGGGGCCAACGTCCTGACTTTC,CASSDAGTGANVLTF
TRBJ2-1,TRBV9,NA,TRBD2,TGTGCCAGCAGCGTAGATCTGTTAGCGGGAAAAAACAATGAGCAGTTCTTC,CASSVDLLAGKNNEQFF
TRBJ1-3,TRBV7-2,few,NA,TGTGCCAGCAGCCCAGGGTTGGGAAACACCATATATTTT,CASSPGLGNTIYF
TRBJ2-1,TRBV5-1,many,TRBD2,TGCGCCAGCAGCCCGACTAGCGGGAGTAATGAGCAGTTCTTC,CASSPTSGSNEQFF
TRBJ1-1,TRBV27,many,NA,TGTGCCAGCAGTCATAGGGGCAAGACGAACACTGAAGCTTTCTTT,CASSHRGKTNTEAFF
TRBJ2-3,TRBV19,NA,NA,TGTGCCAGTAGATGGGGGGCTTCTAGCACAGATACGCAGTATTTT,CASRWGASSTDTQYF
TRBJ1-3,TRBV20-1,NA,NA,TGCAGTGCCTCCACAGGGAACCCAGGAAACACCATATATTTT,CSASTGNPGNTIYF
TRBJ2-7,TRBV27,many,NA,TGTGCCAGCGCACAGGCGTTAGGGTCCTACGAGCAGTACTTC,CASAQALGSYEQYF
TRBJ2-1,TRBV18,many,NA,TGTGCCAGCTCACCCGGACCCGACAATGAGCAGTTCTTC,CASSPGPDNEQFF